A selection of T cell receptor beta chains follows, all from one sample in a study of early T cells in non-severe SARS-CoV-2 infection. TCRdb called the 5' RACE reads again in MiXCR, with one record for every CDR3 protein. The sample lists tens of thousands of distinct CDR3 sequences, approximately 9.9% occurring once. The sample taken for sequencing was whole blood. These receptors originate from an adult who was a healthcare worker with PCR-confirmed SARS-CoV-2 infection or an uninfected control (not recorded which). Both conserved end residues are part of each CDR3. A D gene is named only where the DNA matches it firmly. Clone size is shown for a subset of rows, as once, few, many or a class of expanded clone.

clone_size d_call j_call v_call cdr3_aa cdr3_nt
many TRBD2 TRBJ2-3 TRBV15 CATSRPKRGGIPDTQYF TGTGCCACCAGCAGGCCAAAGCGGGGGGGCATCCCAGATACGCAGTATTTT
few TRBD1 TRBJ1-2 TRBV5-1 CASSLVPGQNYGYTF TGCGCCAGCAGCTTGGTCCCGGGACAGAACTATGGCTACACCTTC
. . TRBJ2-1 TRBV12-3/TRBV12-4 CATSNWTTENEQFF TGTGCCACAAGCAACTGGACCACGGAAAATGAGCAGTTCTTC
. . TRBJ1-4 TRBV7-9 CASSQDWDEKLFF TGTGCCAGCAGCCAGGACTGGGATGAAAAACTGTTTTTT
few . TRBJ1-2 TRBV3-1 CASSQDLGSSNYGYTF TGTGCCAGCAGCCAAGATCTAGGGAGCTCTAACTATGGCTACACCTTC
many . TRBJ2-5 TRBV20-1 CSANSGIQETQYF TGCAGTGCTAACTCAGGGATCCAAGAGACCCAGTACTTC
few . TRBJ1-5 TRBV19 CASREYYENQPQHF TGTGCCAGTAGGGAGTATTACGAGAATCAGCCCCAGCATTTT
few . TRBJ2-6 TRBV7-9 CASSLSPRISGANVLTF TGTGCCAGCAGCTTAAGTCCCAGGATCTCTGGGGCCAACGTCCTGACTTTC
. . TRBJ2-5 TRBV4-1 CASSQPTSLQETQYF TGCGCCAGCAGCCAACCAACTAGCTTGCAAGAGACCCAGTACTTC
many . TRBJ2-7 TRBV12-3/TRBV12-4 CASSLTTGSEEQYF TGTGCCAGCAGTTTAACCACAGGGTCGGAAGAGCAGTACTTC
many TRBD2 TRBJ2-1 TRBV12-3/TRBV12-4 CASSPGRGSSYNEQFF TGTGCCAGCAGCCCTGGGCGGGGGAGCTCCTACAATGAGCAGTTCTTC
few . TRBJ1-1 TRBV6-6 CASSPESTEAFF TGTGCCAGCAGTCCAGAGAGCACTGAAGCTTTCTTT
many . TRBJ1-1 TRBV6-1 CASRRTGPEAFF TGTGCCAGCCGGAGAACAGGGCCTGAAGCTTTCTTT
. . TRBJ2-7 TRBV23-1 CASSLQIRPSSSYEQYF TGCGCCAGCAGCCTACAGATCCGTCCCTCTAGCTCCTACGAGCAGTACTTC
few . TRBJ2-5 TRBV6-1 CASSEPSRRSQETQYF TGTGCCAGCAGTGAACCTTCTCGACGGAGCCAAGAGACCCAGTACTTC
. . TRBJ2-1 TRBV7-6 CASSWRGDAYNEQFF TGTGCCAGCAGCTGGAGAGGGGACGCCTACAATGAGCAGTTCTTC
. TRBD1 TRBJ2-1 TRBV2 CASSEGFWQGAGNEQFF TGTGCCAGCAGTGAAGGATTTTGGCAGGGGGCCGGGAATGAGCAGTTCTTC
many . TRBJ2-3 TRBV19 CASSWSGRTDTQYF TGTGCCAGTAGTTGGTCAGGTCGCACAGATACGCAGTATTTT
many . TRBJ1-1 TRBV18 CASSPGTSNTEAFF TGTGCCAGCTCACCTGGGACATCGAACACTGAAGCTTTCTTT
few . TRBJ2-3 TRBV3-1 CASSPRPTDTQYF TGTGCCAGCAGCCCCCGCCCCACAGATACGCAGTATTTT